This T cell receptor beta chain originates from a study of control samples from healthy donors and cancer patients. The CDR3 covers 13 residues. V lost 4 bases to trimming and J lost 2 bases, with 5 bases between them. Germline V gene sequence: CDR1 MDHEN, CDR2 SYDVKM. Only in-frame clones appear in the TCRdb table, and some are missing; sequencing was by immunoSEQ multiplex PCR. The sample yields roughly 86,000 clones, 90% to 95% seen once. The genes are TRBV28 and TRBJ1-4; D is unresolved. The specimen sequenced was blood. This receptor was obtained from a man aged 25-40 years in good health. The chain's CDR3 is CASSSSTNEKLFF. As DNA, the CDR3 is TGTGCCAGCAGTTCCAGCACTAATGAAAAACTGTTTTTT.